This record looks at one TCR beta chain sequence and its context. The table lists this clonotype with a few counts. This receptor's antigen is unknown. It has no much larger one-base neighbor in the sample; base qualities were not kept. These data belong to a study of CD8 T cells in ankylosing spondylitis (dated by TCRdb to 2017 to 2019). The study in broad terms: To find TCR variants linked to disease, the study profiled T cell receptor beta repertoires in ankylosing spondylitis patients and healthy donors. The full study cohort was made up of 25 ankylosing spondylitis patients and about a hundred healthy donors. Peripheral blood samples were taken, and synovial fluid was additionally collected from ankylosing spondylitis patients. General conclusions and limits of the study: Significant enrichment of the disease-linked clones was reported in matched synovial fluid samples from ankylosing spondylitis patients. Blood from ankylosing spondylitis patients appeared to be characterized by a TCR beta motif composed of roughly 8 highly homologous amino acid variants. Some of the motif variants had been reported before in the synovial fluid and blood of reactive arthritis patients, a finding that suggests common disease-initiation mechanisms. The disease-linked clones had a CD8+ phenotype and were found at relatively low frequencies in peripheral blood.

Reading from cysteine to phenylalanine, the CDR3 counts 11 amino acids. This entry keeps only the CDR3 DNA: 33 bases, framed from base 1. A distance of 13 bases separates the germline ends of V and J, which lose 5 bases and 12 bases respectively. TCRdb shows the sequencer as Illumina HiSeq 2500. Quantitative 5'-RACE with molecular barcodes was the method used to prepare the TCR beta libraries. As for the authors' bioinformatics: Disease-linked TCR variants were identified with a new computational method built on a probabilistic model of VDJ rearrangement. TCRdb reprocessed the public reads (quality trimming at Q25 with fastp, clone calling with MiXCR) and kept in-frame beta chains. Identical CDR3 protein sequences are pooled into one entry, listed with their most common genes and DNA. The V and J calls reflect TCRdb's pipeline rather than the authors' work. This sample holds hundreds of thousands of distinct CDR3 sequences; 20% were observed only once. Together, the top ten hold around 14% of the sample.

The chain is encoded by TRBV12-3 or TRBV12-4 joined to TRBJ1-1, with TRBD1 tentatively as D gene (6 bases match). The sample was blood, either unsorted or a sorted T cell fraction (not recorded which). The sequence derives from a male donor with ankylosing spondylitis or in good health (not recorded which). CDR3 reads: CASSTLGGSFF. The DNA reads TGTGCCAGCAGTACCCTGGGGGGCTCTTTCTTT.